This is a list of T cell receptor beta chains from one sample in a study of blood T cell repertoires in COVID-19. This table comes from immunoSEQ multiplex PCR, and its TCRdb copy is limited to in-frame clones, with some not included. This repertoire shows 250,000 to 300,000 clones, approximately 82% found once; its top ten account for 5.7%. The sample taken for sequencing was peripheral blood. All receptors come from a man at least 80 years old with acute or convalescent COVID-19. Both conserved end residues are part of each CDR3. The D gene is left open where the match is weak. The size entry is marked missing in some rows and otherwise reads once, few, many or a size class.

v_gene	abundance	d_gene	j_gene	CDR3aa
TRBV5-4	few	TRBD1	TRBJ1-2	CASSLGTGDGYTF
TRBV5-4	.	TRBD2	TRBJ2-3	CASSSDLTSGGNTQYF
TRBV10-3	.	.	TRBJ2-2	CAISRDFLTGELFF
TRBV7-9	.	TRBD1	TRBJ2-1	CASSFRDSYNEQFF
TRBV4-1	.	.	TRBJ2-1	CASTKDPGWGDEQFF
TRBV5-5	.	.	TRBJ1-5	CASSLQIGEDQPQHF
TRBV5-4	.	.	TRBJ2-1	CASSLAGDAANEQFF
TRBV28	.	TRBD1	TRBJ1-6	CASDGTDSPLHF
TRBV6-5	.	TRBD1	TRBJ1-1	CASRQGQMNTEAFF
TRBV28	.	.	TRBJ1-6	CASSSGGGPYNSPLHF
TRBV30	once	.	TRBJ1-2	CAWSVRGGVDGGYTF
TRBV19	.	.	TRBJ1-5	CASSIVQIRGNQPQHF
TRBV11-2	.	TRBD2	TRBJ2-1	CASSLLAGGYNEQFF
TRBV14	few	.	TRBJ2-5	CASSLGGLGQETQYF
TRBV5-1	.	.	TRBJ1-1	CASAGAGPTEAFF
TRBV7-3	once	TRBD1	TRBJ2-5	CASAPQGAQETQYF
TRBV6-5	.	TRBD1	TRBJ1-6	CASEDRDNSPLHF
TRBV19	.	.	TRBJ2-1	CASSIGLSNEQFF
TRBV5-4	.	.	TRBJ2-5	CASSLDLQTQETQYF
TRBV5-6	few	TRBD1	TRBJ2-7	CASSWDRGINEQYF
TRBV6-5	few	TRBD2	TRBJ2-5	CASSGLAARETQYF
TRBV5-6	.	.	TRBJ1-3	CASIRRDSGNTIYF
TRBV28	.	TRBD2	TRBJ2-1	CASSPTSGLYNEQFF
TRBV11-2	.	TRBD2	TRBJ2-3	CASSKGLAKGDTQYF
TRBV2	.	.	TRBJ2-5	CASSETVRETQYF
TRBV4-1	few	TRBD1	TRBJ2-5	CASSQGMGQGRETQYF
TRBV29-1	.	.	TRBJ2-1	CSVVGGEGSYNEQFF
TRBV6-5	.	TRBD1	TRBJ2-3	CASSQPGQAKDTQYF
TRBV29-1	.	.	TRBJ1-1	CSVRSGGNTEAFF
TRBV3-1/TRBV3-2	.	TRBD2	TRBJ2-1	CASSPGLAGLHNEQFF
TRBV19	.	.	TRBJ1-1	CASSRGRGTLNTEAFF
TRBV28	.	TRBD1	TRBJ2-3	CASSVDREDTQYF
TRBV11-2	.	TRBD2	TRBJ2-3	CASSLFGWGGGDTQYF
TRBV27	few	.	TRBJ1-2	CARDNGQDGYTF
TRBV6-4	.	TRBD2	TRBJ2-3	CASSRDYMDTQYF
TRBV5-1	.	TRBD1	TRBJ1-1	CASSLGGTGVGEAFF
TRBV2	.	TRBD2	TRBJ2-1	CASSAAWGGRYNEQFF
TRBV14	.	.	TRBJ2-7	CASSRRTPTASSYEQYF
TRBV6-1	.	.	TRBJ2-5	CASSDAGKETQYF
TRBV5-1	.	.	TRBJ2-2	CASRETTNTGELFF
TRBV28	many	.	TRBJ2-1	CASSKSGEQFF
TRBV19	.	TRBD2	TRBJ2-3	CASSKTSAKGTQYF
TRBV24-1	.	.	TRBJ1-2	CATRGDTRNYGYTF
TRBV27	.	TRBD1	TRBJ1-2	CASRSTGGYGYTF
TRBV2	.	TRBD2	TRBJ2-2	CASRSTSGRSGELFF